Shown below are 8 T cell receptor beta chains from a single sample sequenced in a study of patients with pleural tuberculosis (dated by TCRdb to the mid-2010s). Instrument on record: Illumina Genome Analyzer IIx. TCRdb reworked the public reads: Q25 trimming with fastp, MiXCR clone assembly, productive beta chains retained. Records with the same CDR3 protein are collapsed into one entry carrying the most frequent genes and DNA. This sample gives some 48,000 distinct CDR3 sequences in total; about 7.3% of them show up just once. The ten largest clones take up around 15% of the sample. The receptors come from a human donor with pleural tuberculosis.

The rearrangement uses TRBV24-1 and TRBJ2-1; D might be TRBD1 (5 bases). Germline lookup yields CDR1 KGHDR and CDR2 SFDVKD. With 0 bases removed from V and 7 bases from J, the gap between germline ends came to 6 bases. The CDR3 sequence is 13 residues long. This CDR3 is CATSDLPGNEQFF. DNA of the CDR3: TGTGCCACCAGTGATTTGCCAGGGAATGAGCAGTTCTTC.

The V gene is TRBV12-3 or TRBV12-4, the J gene TRBJ2-1; 7 bases agree with TRBD1. The length of the CDR3 is 14 residues. V was clipped by 6 bases and J by 7 bases; unmatched bases: 9. The CDR3 sequence is CASSPGQTLNEQFF. In DNA, the CDR3 is TGTGCCAGCAGCCCGGGACAGACCTTGAATGAGCAGTTCTTC.

This clonotype has ten or more counts. The chain joins TRBV6-2 or TRBV6-3 to TRBJ1-5; 7 bases are shared with TRBD1. The V and J ends lost 1 base and 3 bases, in that order; junction bases with no gene match: 6. Germline-derived CDR1 and CDR2 are MNHEY and SVGEGT. The CDR3 contains 16 residues. The CDR3 DNA is TGTGCCAGCAGTTACTTCCAGGGGGTTAACAATCAGCCCCAGCATTTT. Translated: CASSYFQGVNNQPQHF.

V usage is TRBV12-3 or TRBV12-4 and J usage is TRBJ2-3; 10 bases line up with TRBD2. V lost 5 bases, J lost 5 bases, and 1 base stayed unmatched. This CDR3 region has 13 residues. CDR3 bases: TGTGCCAGCAGTAGGACTAGCGGAGATACGCAGTATTTT. This translates into CASSRTSGDTQYF.

This clonotype was recorded many times. This chain uses TRBV12-3 or TRBV12-4 with TRBJ1-6; D call uncertain. Trimming stripped 2 bases from V and 0 bases from J, with 8 bases between. This CDR3 has 16 residues. CDR3 residues: CASSLKGGSYNSPLHF. The CDR3 bases are TGTGCCAGCAGTTTAAAGGGAGGCTCCTATAATTCACCCCTCCACTTT.

The rearrangement joins TRBV29-1 to TRBJ1-4; the D gene is possibly TRBD1 (6 bases). CDR3 size: 13 residues. The V gene's germline CDR1 is SQVTM and CDR2 ANQGSEA. Trimming took 2 bases from V and 8 from J, leaving 12 bases between them. The CDR3 bases are TGCAGCGTTGAACCCCCGGGACAAGAAAAACTGTTTTTT. Its protein is CSVEPPGQEKLFF.

This clonotype came up many times. The chain links TRBV20-1 to TRBJ2-3, with D unresolved. Germline lookup yields CDR1 DFQATT and CDR2 SNEGSKA (reference sequence). The CDR3 contains 14 residues. V was pared by 3 bases and J by 0 bases, with 10 bases between. In DNA, the CDR3 is TGCAGTGCTAGTTTCCAACCTAGCACAGATACGCAGTATTTT. It is translated as CSASFQPSTDTQYF.

Ten or more counts support this clonotype. The gene calls are TRBV6-2 or TRBV6-3 and TRBJ1-4; D is undetermined. This CDR3 comprises 15 residues. Germline V lookup: CDR1 MNHEY, CDR2 SVGEGT. The V and J ends lost 2 bases and 8 bases respectively, with 15 bases between them. The CDR3 nucleotides are TGTGCCAGCAGTTACGGTTCCGGGTTCAGAGAAAAACTGTTTTTT. This sequence encodes CASSYGSGFREKLFF.